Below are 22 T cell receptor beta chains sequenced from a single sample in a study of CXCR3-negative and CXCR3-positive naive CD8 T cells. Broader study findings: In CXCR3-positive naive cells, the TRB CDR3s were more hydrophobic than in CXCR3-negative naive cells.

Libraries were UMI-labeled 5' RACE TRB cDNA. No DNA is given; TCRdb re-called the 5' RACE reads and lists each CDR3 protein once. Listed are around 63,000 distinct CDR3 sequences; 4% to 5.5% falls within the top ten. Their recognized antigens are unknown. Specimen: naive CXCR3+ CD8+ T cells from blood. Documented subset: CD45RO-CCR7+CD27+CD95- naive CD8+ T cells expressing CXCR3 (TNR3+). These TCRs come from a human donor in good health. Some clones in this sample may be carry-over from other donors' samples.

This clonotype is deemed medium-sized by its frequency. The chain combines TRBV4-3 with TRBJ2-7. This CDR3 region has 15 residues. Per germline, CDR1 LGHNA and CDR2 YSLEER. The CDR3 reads CASSQDSVASYEQYF.

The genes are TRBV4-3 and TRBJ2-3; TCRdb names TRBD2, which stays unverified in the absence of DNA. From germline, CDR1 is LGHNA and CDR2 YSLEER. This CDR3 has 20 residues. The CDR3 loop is CASSLEGVRGPLSGADTQYF.

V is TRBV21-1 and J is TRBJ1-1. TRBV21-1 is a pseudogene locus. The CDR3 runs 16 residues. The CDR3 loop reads CASTQTRGPRDTEAFF.

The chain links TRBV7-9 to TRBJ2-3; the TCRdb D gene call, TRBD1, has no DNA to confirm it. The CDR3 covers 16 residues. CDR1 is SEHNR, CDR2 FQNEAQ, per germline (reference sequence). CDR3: CASRLAATGLTDTQYF. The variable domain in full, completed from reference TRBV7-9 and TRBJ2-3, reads DTGVSQNPRHKITKRGQNVTFRCDPISEHNRLYWYRQTLGQGPEFLTYFQNEAQLEKSRLLSDRFSAERPKGSFSTLEIQRTEQGDSAMYLCASRLAATGLTDTQYFGPGTRLTVL.

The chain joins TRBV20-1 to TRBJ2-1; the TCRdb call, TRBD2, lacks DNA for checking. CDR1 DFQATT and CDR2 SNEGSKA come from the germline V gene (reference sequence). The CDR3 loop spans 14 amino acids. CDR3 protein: CSARLASTYNEQFF.

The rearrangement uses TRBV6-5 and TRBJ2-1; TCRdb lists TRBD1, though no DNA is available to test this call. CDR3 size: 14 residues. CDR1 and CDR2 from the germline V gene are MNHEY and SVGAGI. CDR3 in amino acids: CASSQGDSYNEQFF.

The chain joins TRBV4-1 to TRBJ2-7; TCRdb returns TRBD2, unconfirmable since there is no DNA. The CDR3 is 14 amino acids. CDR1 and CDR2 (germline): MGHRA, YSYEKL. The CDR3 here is CASSPGSYNYEQYF.

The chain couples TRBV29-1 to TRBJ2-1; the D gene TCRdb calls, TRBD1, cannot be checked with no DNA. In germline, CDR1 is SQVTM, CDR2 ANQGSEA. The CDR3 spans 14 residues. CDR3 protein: CSVVPGQGRDEQFF.

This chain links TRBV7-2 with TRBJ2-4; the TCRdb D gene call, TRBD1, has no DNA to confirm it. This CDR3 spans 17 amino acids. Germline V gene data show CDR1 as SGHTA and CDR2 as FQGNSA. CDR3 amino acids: CASSFGQVEVGKNIQYF.

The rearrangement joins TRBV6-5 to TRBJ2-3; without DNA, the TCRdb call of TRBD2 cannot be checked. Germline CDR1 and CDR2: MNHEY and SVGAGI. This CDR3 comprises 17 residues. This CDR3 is CASSYLAGGAGTDTQYF.

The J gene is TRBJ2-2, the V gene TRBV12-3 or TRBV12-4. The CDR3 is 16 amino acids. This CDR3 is CASSLNPLSRSGELFF.

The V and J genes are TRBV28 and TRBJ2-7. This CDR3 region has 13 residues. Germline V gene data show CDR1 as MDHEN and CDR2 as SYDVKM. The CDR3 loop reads CASSFGSRDEQYF.

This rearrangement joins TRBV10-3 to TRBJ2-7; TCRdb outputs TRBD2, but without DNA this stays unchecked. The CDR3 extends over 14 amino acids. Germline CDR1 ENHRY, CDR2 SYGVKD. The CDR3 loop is CAISESRGGHEQYF.

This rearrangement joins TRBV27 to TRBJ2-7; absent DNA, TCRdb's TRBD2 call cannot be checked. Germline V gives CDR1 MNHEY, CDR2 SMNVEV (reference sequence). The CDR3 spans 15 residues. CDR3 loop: CASSLSGGGAYEQYF.

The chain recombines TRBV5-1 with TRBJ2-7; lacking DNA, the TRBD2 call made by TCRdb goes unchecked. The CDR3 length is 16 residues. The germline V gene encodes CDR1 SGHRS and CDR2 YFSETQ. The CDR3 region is CASSSRTSGGFYEQYF.

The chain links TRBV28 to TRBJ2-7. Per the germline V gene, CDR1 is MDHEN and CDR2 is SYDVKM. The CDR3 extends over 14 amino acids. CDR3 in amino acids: CASSLRGATYEQYF.

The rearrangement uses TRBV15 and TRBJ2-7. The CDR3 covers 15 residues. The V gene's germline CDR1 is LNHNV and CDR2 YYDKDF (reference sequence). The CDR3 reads CATSSAMDLSYEQYF.

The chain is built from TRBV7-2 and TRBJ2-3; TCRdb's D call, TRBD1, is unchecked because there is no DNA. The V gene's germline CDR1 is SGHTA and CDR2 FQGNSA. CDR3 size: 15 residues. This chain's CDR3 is CASSPRDRVSDTQYF.

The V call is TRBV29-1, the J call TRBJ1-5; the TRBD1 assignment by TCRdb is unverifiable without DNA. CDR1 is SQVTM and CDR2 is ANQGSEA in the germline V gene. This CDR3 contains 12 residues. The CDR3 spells CSVGGFNQPQHF. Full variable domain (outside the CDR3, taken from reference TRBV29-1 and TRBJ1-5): SAVISQKPSRDICQRGTSLTIQCQVDSQVTMMFWYRQQPGQSLTLIATANQGSEATYESGFVIDKFPISRPNLTFSTLTVSNMSPEDSSIYLCSVGGFNQPQHFGDGTRLSIL.

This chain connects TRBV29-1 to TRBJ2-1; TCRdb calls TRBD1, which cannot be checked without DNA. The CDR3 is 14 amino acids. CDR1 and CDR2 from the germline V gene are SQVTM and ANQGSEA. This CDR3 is CSVPQGASYNEQFF.

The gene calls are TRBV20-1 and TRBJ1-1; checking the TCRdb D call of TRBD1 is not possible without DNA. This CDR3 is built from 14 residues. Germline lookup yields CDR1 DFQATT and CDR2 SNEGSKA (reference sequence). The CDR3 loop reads CSAARDIVNTEAFF.

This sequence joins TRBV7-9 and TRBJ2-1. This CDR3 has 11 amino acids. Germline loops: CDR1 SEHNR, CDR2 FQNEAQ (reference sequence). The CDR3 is CASSHSNEQFF.